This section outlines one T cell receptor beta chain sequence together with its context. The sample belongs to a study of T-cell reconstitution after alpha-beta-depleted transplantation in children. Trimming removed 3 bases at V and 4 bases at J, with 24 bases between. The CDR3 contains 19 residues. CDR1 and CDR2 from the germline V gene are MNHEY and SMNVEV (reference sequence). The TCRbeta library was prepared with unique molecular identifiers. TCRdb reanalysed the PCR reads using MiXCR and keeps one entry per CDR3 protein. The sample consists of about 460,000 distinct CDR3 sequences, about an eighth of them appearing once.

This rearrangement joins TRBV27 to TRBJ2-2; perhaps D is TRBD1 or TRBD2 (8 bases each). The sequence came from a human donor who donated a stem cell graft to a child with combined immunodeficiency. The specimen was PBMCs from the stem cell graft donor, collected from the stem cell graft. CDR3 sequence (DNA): TGTGCCAGCAGTTTCCAGGGGGCGGTGGGGACTAGGGCCACCGGGGAGCTGTTTTTT. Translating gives CASSFQGAVGTRATGELFF.